This TCR beta chain was retrieved from a study of cytomegalovirus exposure and HLA in healthy donors. The germline V gene has CDR1 MNHNS and CDR2 SASEGT. The CDR3 covers 14 residues. V gave up 4 bases and J gave up 2 bases, with 12 bases separating them. The PCR was carried out with 60 Vbeta primers and 13 Jbeta primers. Assay used: immunoSEQ multiplex PCR; TCRdb lists only in-frame clones, some missing. The sample includes about 140,000 clones, approximately 72% of them seen just once. V and J are TRBV6-1 and TRBJ2-7; D is possibly TRBD1 (6 bases). The TCR originated in a woman aged 60 to 75 in good health and CMV-seronegative. The sequenced material came from PBMCs. CDR3 sequence: CASSVRDTPYEQYF. The CDR3 nucleotides are TGTGCCAGCAGTGTGAGGGACACCCCCTACGAGCAGTACTTC.